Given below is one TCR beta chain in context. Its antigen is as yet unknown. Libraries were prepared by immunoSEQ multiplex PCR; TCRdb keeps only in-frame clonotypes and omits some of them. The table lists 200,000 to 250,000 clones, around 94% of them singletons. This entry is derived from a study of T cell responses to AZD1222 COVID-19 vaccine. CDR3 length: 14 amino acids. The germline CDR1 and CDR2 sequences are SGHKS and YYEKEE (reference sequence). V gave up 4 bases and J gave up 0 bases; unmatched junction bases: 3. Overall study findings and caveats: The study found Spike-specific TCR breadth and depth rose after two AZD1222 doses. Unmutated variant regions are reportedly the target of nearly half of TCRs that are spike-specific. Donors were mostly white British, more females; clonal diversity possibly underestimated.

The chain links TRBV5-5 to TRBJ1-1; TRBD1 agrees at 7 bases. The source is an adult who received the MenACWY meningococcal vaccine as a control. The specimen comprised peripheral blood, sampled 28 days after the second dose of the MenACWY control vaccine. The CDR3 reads CASSRTGLNTEAFF. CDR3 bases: TGTGCCAGCAGCAGGACAGGCCTGAACACTGAAGCTTTCTTT. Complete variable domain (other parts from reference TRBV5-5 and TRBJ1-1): DAGVTQSPTHLIKTRGQQVTLRCSPISGHKSVSWYQQVLGQGPQFIFQYYEKEERGRGNFPDRFSARQFPNYSSELNVNALLLGDSALYLCASSRTGLNTEAFFGQGTRLTVV.